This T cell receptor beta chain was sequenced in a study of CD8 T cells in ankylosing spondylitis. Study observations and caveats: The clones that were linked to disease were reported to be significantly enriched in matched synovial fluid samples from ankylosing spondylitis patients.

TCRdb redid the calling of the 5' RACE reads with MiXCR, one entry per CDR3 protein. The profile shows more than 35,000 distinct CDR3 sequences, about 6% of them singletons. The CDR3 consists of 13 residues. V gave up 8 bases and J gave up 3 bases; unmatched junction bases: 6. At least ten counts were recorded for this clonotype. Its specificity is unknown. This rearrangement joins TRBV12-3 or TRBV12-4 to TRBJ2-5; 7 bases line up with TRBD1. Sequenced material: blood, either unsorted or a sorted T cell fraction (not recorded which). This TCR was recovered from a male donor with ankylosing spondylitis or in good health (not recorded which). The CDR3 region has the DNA TGTGCCAGCGGCGACAGGGTCGAAGAGACCCAGTACTTC. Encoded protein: CASGDRVEETQYF.